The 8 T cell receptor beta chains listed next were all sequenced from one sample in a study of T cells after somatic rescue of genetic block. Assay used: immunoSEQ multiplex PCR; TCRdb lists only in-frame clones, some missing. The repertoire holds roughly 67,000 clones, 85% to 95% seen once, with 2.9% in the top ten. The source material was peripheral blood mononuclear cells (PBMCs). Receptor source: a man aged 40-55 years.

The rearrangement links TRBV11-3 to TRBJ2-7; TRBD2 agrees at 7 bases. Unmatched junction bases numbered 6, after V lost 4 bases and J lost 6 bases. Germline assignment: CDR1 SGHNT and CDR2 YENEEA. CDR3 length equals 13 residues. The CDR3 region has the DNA TGTGCCAGCAGCTCCGTGGGAGGGGCCGAGCAGTACTTC. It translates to CASSSVGGAEQYF.

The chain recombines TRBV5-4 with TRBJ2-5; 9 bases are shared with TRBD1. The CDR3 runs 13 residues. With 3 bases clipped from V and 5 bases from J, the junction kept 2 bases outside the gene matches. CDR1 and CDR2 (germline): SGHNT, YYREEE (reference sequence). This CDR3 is CASSYRGQETQYF. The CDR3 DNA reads TGTGCCAGCAGCTACAGGGGGCAGGAGACCCAGTACTTC.

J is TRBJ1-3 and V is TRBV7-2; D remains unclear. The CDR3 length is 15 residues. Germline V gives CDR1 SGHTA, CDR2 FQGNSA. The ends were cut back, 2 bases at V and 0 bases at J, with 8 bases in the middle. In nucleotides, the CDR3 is TGTGCCAGCAGCTTATCAGTCAGCTCTGGAAACACCATATATTTT. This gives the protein CASSLSVSSGNTIYF.

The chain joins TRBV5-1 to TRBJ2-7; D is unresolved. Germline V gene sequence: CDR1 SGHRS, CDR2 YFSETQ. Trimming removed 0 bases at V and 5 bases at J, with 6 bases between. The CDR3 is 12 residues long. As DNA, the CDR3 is TGCGCCAGCAGCTTGGCCACCGACGAGCAGTACTTC. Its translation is CASSLATDEQYF. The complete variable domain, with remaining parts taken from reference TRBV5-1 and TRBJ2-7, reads KAGVTQTPRYLIKTRGQQVTLSCSPISGHRSVSWYQQTPGQGLQFLFEYFSETQRNKGNFPGRFSGRQFSNSRSEMNVSTLELGDSALYLCASSLATDEQYFGPGTRLTVT.

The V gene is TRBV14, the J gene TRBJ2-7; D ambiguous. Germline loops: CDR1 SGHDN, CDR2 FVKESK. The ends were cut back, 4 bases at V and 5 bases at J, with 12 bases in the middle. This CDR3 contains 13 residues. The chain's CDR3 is CASSLGSGDEQYF. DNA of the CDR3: TGTGCCAGCAGCCTTGGTAGTGGGGACGAGCAGTACTTC.

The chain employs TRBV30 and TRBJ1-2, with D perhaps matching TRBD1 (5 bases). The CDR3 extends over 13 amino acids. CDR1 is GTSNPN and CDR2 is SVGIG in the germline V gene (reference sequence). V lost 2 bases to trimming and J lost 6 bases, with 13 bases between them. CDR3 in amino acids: CAWSTWGGNGYTF. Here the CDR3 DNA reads TGTGCCTGGAGTACTTGGGGGGGGAATGGCTACACCTTC.

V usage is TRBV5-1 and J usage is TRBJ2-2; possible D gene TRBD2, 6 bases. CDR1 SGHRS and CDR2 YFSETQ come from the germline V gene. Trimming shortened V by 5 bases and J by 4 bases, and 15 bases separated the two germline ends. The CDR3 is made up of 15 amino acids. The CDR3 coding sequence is TGCGCCAGCAGGCTGGAGGGCTCAGCCACCGGGGAGCTGTTTTTT. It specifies CASRLEGSATGELFF.

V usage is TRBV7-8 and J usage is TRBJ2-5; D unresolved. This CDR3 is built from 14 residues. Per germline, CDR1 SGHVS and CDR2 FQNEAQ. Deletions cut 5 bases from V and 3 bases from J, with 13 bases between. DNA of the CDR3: TGTGCCAGCAGCCAGTTGGCAGCAGAAGAGACCCAGTACTTC. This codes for CASSQLAAEETQYF.